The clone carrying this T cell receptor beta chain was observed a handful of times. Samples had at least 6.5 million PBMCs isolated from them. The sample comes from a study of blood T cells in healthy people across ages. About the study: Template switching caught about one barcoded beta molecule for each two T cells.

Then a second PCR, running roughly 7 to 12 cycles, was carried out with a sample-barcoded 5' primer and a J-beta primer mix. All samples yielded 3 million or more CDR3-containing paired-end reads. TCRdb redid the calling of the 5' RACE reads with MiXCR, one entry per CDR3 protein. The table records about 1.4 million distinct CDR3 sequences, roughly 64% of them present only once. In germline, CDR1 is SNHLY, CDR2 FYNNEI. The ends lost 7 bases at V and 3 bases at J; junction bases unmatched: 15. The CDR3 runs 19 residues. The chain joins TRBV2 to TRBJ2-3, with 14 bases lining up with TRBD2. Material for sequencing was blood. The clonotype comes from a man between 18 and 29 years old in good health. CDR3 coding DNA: TGTGCCAGCATCCGGACTAGCGGGAGGTTCCGAGGAGGGACAGATACGCAGTATTTT. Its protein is CASIRTSGRFRGGTDTQYF.